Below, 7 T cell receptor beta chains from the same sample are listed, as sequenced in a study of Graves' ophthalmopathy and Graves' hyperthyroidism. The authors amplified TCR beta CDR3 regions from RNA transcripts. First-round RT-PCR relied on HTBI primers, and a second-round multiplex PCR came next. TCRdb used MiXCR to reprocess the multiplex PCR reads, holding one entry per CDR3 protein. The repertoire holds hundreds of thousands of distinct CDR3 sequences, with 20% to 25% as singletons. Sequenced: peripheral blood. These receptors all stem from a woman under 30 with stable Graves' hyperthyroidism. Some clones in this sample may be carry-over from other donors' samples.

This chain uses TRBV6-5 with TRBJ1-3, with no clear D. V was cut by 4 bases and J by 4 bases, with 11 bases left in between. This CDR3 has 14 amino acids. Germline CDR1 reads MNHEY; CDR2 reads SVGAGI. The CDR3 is CASSFAEGGNTIYF. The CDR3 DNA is TGTGCCAGCAGTTTCGCAGAGGGAGGAAACACCATATATTTT.

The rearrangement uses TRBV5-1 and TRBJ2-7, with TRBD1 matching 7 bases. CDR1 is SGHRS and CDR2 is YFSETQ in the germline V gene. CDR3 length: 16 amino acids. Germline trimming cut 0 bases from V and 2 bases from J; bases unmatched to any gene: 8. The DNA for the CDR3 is TGCGCCAGCAGCTTGGCCGTTACAGGGGATCCCTACGAGCAGTACTTC. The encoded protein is CASSLAVTGDPYEQYF. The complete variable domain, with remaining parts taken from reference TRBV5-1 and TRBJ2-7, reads KAGVTQTPRYLIKTRGQQVTLSCSPISGHRSVSWYQQTPGQGLQFLFEYFSETQRNKGNFPGRFSGRQFSNSRSEMNVSTLELGDSALYLCASSLAVTGDPYEQYFGPGTRLTVT.

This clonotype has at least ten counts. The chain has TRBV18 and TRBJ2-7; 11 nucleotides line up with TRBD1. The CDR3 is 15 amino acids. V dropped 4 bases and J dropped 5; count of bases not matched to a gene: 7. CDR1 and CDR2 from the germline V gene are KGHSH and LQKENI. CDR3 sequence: CASSLGQGAFDEQYF. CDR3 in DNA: TGTGCCAGCTCACTTGGACAGGGGGCTTTCGACGAGCAGTACTTC.

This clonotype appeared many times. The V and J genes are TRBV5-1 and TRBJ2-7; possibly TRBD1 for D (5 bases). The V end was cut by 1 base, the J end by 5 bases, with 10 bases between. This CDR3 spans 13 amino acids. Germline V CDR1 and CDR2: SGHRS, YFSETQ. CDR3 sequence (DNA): TGCGCCAGCAGCTTGCAGGGTACAAACGAGCAGTACTTC. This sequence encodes CASSLQGTNEQYF.

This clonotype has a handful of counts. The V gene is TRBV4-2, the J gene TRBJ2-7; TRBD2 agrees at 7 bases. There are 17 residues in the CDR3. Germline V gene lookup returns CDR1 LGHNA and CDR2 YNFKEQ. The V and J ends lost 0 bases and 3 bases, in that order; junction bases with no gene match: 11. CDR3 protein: CASSQEGPLGGDYEQYF. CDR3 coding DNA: TGTGCCAGCAGCCAAGAAGGGCCCTTGGGGGGGGACTACGAGCAGTACTTC.

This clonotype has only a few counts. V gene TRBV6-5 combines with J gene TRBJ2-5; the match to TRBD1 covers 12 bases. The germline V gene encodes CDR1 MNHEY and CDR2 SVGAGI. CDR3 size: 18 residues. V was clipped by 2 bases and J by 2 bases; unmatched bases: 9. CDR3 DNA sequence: TGTGCCAGCAGTTACCGGCGGGACAGGGGGCGTCCACAAGAGACCCAGTACTTC. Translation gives CASSYRRDRGRPQETQYF.

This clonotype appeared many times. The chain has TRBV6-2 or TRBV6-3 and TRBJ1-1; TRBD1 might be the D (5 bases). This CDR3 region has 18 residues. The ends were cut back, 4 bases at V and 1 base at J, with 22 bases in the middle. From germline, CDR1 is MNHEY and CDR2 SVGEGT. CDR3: CASSSPTGLRRRNTEAFF. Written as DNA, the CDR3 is TGTGCCAGCAGTTCCCCCACAGGCTTGCGCCGGCGGAACACTGAAGCTTTCTTT.